A selection of T cell receptor beta chains follows, all from one sample in a study of Graves' ophthalmopathy and Graves' hyperthyroidism. A single record per CDR3 protein comes from TCRdb applying MiXCR to the multiplex PCR reads. The sample contains about 210,000 distinct CDR3 sequences, 25% to 35% of which appear only once. Sequencing used peripheral blood. Receptors originate from a man in his fifties or sixties with Graves' ophthalmopathy. Both conserved end residues are part of each CDR3. The D gene is left open where the match is weak.

TRBV28	TRBJ2-5	TRBD1	CASSLIRLGRDSEDETQYF
TRBV7-9	TRBJ2-1	NA	CASQGNEQFF
TRBV6-2/TRBV6-3	TRBJ2-7	NA	CASRQTNRGEQYF
TRBV28	TRBJ2-2	NA	CASSPPPGARHTGELFF
TRBV6-6	TRBJ2-6	TRBD2	CASSYAGVSSGANVLTF
TRBV20-1	TRBJ2-7	NA	CSAPSGVNEQYF
TRBV15	TRBJ2-5	NA	CATSIGTDGETQYF
TRBV28	TRBJ1-1	NA	CASSQGGRDTEAFF
TRBV29-1	TRBJ2-4	NA	CSVNRELAKNIQYF
TRBV19	TRBJ2-2	TRBD2	CASSIGSGINTGELFF
TRBV11-1	TRBJ2-7	NA	CASSLAGTGVGTRAYEQYF
TRBV4-1	TRBJ2-7	TRBD2	CASSQDSGRVTYEQYF
TRBV20-1	TRBJ2-7	NA	CSARDLRAERGYEQYF
TRBV20-1	TRBJ2-3	TRBD2	CSATPMGSGRADTQYF
TRBV3-1	TRBJ1-1	NA	CASSQVLSGSEAFF
TRBV18	TRBJ1-2	NA	CASSPGVDYGYTF
TRBV6-2/TRBV6-3	TRBJ1-1	NA	CASSPSSVGEVFF
TRBV27	TRBJ1-6	NA	CASSVYRPQTNSPLHF
TRBV11-2	TRBJ2-3	NA	CASSPDYQGKRDTQYF
TRBV5-1	TRBJ2-2	TRBD1	CASRSGQGGTGELFF
TRBV6-1	TRBJ1-5	NA	CASRIGSQNQPQHF
TRBV6-2/TRBV6-3	TRBJ2-7	NA	CASSPVQGYYEQYF
TRBV2	TRBJ1-2	NA	CASSELEEGNYGYTF
TRBV12-3/TRBV12-4	TRBJ2-2	TRBD2	CASSSPWTSNGELFF
TRBV6-5	TRBJ2-7	NA	CASSYMAGVSSYEQYF
TRBV6-1	TRBJ2-7	NA	CASSWDSSYEQYF
TRBV29-1	TRBJ1-2	NA	CSVESAYGYTF
TRBV5-4	TRBJ2-7	TRBD2	CASSLALPWTSGRFHEQYF
TRBV20-1	TRBJ2-7	NA	CSAIRAGTPYEQYF
TRBV6-2/TRBV6-3	TRBJ2-5	TRBD2	CASSLAGVNAGETQYF
TRBV20-1	TRBJ2-2	TRBD1	CSAGAGGGELFF
TRBV24-1	TRBJ1-1	NA	CATSDSALPTGTGAFF
TRBV20-1	TRBJ2-2	NA	CSARDLGGAGAGELFF
TRBV6-1	TRBJ2-7	NA	CASSEGSSAAYEQYF
TRBV6-5	TRBJ1-5	TRBD1	CASSLTGERHQPQHF
TRBV30	TRBJ2-2	NA	CAWSVLRAGGELFF